This T cell receptor beta chain came from a study of tumor and adjacent non-tumor tissue in lung cancer. Overall study results and limits: In normal lung, the top 100 clones were significantly more dominant than in tumor. Significantly higher TCR diversity was found in tumor than normal lung.

TCRbeta libraries were built with three rounds of nested PCR, modified from ARM-PCR. TCRdb reanalysed the multiplex PCR reads using MiXCR and keeps one entry per CDR3 protein. The sample contains tens of thousands of distinct CDR3 sequences, 60% to 70% of which appear only once. This clonotype was counted a few times. Its antigen remains unknown. A much larger clone differs by one base, so this may be a read error. CDR3 length: 13 residues. The germline CDR1 and CDR2 sequences are MNHEY and SVGAGI. RNA was extracted from bulk tissue without any cell sorting. Distant lung tissue was collected more than 3 cm away from the tumor edge. Donors were chemotherapy-naive, newly diagnosed lung cancer surgical patients in China, August–November 2014.

This rearrangement joins TRBV6-5 to TRBJ2-3; D gene uncertain. The source of this sequence is a woman in her 40s with non-small cell lung cancer. The material sequenced was distant non-tumor lung tissue. The CDR3 loop is CASSYWRTDTRYF. The DNA of the CDR3 is TGTGCCAGCAGTTACTGGCGCACAGATACGCGGTATTTT.